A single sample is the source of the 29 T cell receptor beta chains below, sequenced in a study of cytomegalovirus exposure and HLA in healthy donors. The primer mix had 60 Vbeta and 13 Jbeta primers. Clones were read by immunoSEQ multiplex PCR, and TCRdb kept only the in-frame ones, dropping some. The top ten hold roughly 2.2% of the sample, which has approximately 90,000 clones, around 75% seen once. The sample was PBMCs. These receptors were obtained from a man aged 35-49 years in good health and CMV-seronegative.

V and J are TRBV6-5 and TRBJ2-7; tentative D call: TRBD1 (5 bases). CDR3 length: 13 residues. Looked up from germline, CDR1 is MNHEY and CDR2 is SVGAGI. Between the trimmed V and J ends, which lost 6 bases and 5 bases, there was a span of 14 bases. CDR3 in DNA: TGTGCCAGCAGCCTCGTGGGGCTTAACGAGCAGTACTTC. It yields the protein CASSLVGLNEQYF.

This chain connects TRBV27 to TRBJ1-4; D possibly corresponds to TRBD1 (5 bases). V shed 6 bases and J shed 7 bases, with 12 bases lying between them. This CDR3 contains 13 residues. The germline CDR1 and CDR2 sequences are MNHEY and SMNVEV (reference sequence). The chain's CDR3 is CASRRTGTEKLFF. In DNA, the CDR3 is TGTGCCAGCAGAAGAACAGGAACTGAAAAACTGTTTTTT.

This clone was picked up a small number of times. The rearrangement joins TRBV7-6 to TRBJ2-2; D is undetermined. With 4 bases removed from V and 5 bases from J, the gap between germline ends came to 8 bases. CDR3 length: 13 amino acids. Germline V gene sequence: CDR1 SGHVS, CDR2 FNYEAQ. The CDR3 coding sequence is TGTGCCAGCAGCTCCGATCGGACCGGGGAGCTGTTTTTT. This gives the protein CASSSDRTGELFF.

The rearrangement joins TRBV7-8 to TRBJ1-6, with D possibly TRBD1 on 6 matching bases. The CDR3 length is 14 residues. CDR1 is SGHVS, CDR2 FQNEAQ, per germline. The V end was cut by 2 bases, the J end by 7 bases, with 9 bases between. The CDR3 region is CASSLSGVNSPLHF. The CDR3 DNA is TGTGCCAGCAGCTTATCAGGGGTAAATTCACCCCTCCACTTT.

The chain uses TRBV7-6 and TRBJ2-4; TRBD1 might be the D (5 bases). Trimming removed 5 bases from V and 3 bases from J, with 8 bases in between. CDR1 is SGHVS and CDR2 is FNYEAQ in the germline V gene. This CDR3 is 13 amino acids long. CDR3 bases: TGTGCCAGCAGCCAGGGTAACAAAAACATTCAGTACTTC. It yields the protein CASSQGNKNIQYF.

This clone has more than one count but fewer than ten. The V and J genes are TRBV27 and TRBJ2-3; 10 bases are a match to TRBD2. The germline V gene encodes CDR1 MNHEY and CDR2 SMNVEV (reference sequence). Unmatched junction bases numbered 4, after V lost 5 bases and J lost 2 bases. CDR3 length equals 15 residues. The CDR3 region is CASSRTSGITDTQYF. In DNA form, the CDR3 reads TGTGCCAGCAGTCGGACTAGCGGAATCACAGATACGCAGTATTTT.

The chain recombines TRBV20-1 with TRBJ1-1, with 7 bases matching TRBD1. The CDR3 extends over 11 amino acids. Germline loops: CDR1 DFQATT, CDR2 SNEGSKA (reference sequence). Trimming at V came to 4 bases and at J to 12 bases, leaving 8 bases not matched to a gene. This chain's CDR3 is CSAIGQVATFF. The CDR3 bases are TGCAGTGCTATTGGACAGGTAGCGACTTTCTTT.

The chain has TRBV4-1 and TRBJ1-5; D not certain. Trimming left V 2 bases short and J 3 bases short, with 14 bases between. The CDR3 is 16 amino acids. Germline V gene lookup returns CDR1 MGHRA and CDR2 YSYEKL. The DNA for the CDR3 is TGCGCCAGCAGCCAACAAAGCACTGGTTACAATCAGCCCCAGCATTTT. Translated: CASSQQSTGYNQPQHF.

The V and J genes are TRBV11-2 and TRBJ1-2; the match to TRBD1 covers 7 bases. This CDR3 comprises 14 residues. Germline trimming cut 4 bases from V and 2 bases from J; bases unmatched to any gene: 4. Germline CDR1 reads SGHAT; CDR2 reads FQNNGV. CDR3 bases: TGTGCCAGCAGCTCCTTGGACAGGAACTATGGCTACACCTTC. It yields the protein CASSSLDRNYGYTF.

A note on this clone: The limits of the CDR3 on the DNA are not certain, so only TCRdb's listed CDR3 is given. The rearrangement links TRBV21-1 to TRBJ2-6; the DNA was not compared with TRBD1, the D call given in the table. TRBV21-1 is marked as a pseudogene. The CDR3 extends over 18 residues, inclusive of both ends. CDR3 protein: CASSKLWAGGAPANVLTF.

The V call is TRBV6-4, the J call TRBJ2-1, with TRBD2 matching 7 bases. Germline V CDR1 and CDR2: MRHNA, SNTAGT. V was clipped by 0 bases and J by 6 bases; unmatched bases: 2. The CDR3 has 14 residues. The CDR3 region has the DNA TGTGCCAGCAGTGACTCGCGGGAGCCCAATGAGCAGTTCTTC. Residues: CASSDSREPNEQFF.

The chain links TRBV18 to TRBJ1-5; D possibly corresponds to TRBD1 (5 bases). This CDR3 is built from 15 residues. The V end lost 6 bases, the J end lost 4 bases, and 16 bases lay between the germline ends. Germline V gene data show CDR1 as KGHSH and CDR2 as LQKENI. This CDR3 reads CASSPTGHWNQPQHF. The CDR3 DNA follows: TGTGCCAGCTCGCCTACAGGTCATTGGAATCAGCCCCAGCATTTT.

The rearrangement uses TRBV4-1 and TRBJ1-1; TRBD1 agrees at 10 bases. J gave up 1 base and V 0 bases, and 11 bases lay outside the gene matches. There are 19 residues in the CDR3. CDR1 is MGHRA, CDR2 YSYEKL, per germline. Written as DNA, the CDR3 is TGCGCCAGCAGCCAAGATAAGGCGGACAGGGGGTGGGGGAACACTGAAGCTTTCTTT. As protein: CASSQDKADRGWGNTEAFF.

The CDR3 bases are TGTGCCAGCAGTTACTCCCATTGGCAGGGGGCTTACGAGCAGTACTTC. Protein: CASSYSHWQGAYEQYF. This sequence joins TRBV6-5 and TRBJ2-7; 8 bases line up with TRBD1. CDR3 length equals 16 residues. Unmatched junction bases numbered 8, after V lost 0 bases and J lost 4 bases. Germline CDR1 MNHEY, CDR2 SVGAGI.

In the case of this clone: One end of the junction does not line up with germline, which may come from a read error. This chain's CDR3 is CAGSQTASGELFF. The CDR3 coding sequence is TGTGCCGGCTCACAGACAGCGTCCGGGGAGCTGTTTTTT. This rearrangement joins TRBV18 to TRBJ2-2; weak D call: TRBD1 (5 bases). Germline V gene sequence: CDR1 KGHSH, CDR2 LQKENI. The CDR3 totals 13 residues. The full variable domain, completed using reference TRBV18 and TRBJ2-2, is NAGVMQNPRHLVRRRGQEARLRCSPMKGHSHVYWYRQLPEEGLKFMVYLQKENIIDESGMPKERFSAEFPKEGPSILRIQQVVRGDSAAYFCAGSQTASGELFFGEGSRLTVL.

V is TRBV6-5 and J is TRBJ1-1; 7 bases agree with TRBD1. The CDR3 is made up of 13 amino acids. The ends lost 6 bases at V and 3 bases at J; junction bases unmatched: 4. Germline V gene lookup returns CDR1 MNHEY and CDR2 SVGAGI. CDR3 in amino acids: CASSKDRYTEAFF. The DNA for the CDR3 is TGTGCCAGCAGCAAGGACAGGTACACTGAAGCTTTCTTT.

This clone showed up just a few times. CDR3: CAWFDRIEAFF. CDR3 coding DNA: TGTGCCTGGTTCGACAGAATTGAAGCTTTCTTT. This chain uses TRBV30 with TRBJ1-1; D perhaps matches TRBD1 (5 bases). CDR3 length equals 11 residues. Trimming removed 5 bases at V and 7 bases at J, with 11 bases between. CDR1 and CDR2 from the germline V gene are GTSNPN and SVGIG (reference sequence).

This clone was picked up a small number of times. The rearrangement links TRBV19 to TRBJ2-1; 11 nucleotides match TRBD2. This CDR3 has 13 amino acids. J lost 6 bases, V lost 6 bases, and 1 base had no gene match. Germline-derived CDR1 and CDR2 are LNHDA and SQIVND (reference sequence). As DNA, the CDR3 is TGTGCCAGTAGACTAGCGGGAGTCAATGAGCAGTTCTTC. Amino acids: CASRLAGVNEQFF.

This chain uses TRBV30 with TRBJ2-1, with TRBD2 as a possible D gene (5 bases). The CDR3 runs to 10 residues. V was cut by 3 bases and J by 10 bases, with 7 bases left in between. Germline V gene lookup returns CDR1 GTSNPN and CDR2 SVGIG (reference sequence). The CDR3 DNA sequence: TGTGCCTGGAGCGAGCGGGAGCAGTTCTTC. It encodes CAWSEREQFF.

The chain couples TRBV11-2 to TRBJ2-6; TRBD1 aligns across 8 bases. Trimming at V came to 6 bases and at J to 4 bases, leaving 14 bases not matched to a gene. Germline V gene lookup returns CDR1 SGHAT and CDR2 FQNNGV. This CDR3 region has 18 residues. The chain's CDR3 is CASSVTGQAFFGANVLTF. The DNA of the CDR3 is TGTGCCAGCAGTGTTACGGGACAGGCTTTTTTCGGGGCCAACGTCCTGACTTTC.

The CDR3 coding sequence is TGTGCCAGCAGTAAAGACAGGGCTTTTTACAATGAGCAGTTCTTC. Translated: CASSKDRAFYNEQFF. The chain uses TRBV2 and TRBJ2-1; the match to TRBD1 covers 7 bases. V trimming: 5 bases; J trimming: 4 bases; junction bases outside the gene matches: 8. CDR3 size: 15 residues. CDR1 SNHLY and CDR2 FYNNEI come from the germline V gene.

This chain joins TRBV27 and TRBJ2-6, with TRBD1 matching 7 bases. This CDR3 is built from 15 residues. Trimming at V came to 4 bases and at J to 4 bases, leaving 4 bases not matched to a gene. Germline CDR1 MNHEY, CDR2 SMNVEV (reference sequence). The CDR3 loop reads CASSSGGAGANVLTF. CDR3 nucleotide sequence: TGTGCCAGCAGTTCAGGGGGAGCCGGGGCCAACGTCCTGACTTTC.

CDR3 region: CASSLRQGADGYTF. The CDR3 DNA reads as TGTGCCAGCAGTTTACGTCAGGGGGCAGATGGCTACACCTTC. V is TRBV27 and J is TRBJ1-2; 8 bases map to TRBD1. CDR3 length equals 14 residues. Germline assignment: CDR1 MNHEY and CDR2 SMNVEV (reference sequence). The V gene end was trimmed by 2 bases and the J gene end by 6 bases; junction bases not matched to a gene: 5.

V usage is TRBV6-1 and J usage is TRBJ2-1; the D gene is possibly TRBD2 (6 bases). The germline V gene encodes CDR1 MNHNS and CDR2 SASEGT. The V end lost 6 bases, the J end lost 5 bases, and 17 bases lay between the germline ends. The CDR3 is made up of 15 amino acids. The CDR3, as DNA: TGTGCCAGCAGCTATTCCCCGGGGGTTGACAATGAGCAGTTCTTC. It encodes CASSYSPGVDNEQFF.

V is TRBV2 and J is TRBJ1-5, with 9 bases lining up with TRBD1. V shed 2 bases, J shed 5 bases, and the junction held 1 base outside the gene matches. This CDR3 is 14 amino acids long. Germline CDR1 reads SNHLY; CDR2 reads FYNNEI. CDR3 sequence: CASSEWTGDQPQHF. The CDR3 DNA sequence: TGTGCCAGCAGTGAATGGACAGGGGATCAGCCCCAGCATTTT.

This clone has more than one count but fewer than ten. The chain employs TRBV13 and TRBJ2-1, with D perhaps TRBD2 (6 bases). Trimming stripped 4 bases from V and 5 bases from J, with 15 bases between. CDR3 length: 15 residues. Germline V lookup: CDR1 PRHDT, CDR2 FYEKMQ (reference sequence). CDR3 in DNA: TGTGCCAGCAGCTCGTGGGGACTCCCAAACAATGAGCAGTTCTTC. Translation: CASSSWGLPNNEQFF.

The CDR3 DNA reads as TGTGCCAGCAGCTTGGGGACAGGGACCTACGAGCAGTACTTC. This sequence encodes CASSLGTGTYEQYF. The chain joins TRBV5-4 to TRBJ2-7; 8 positions match TRBD1. The length of the CDR3 is 14 residues. With V trimmed by 0 bases and J by 2 bases, 1 base remained unmatched. The germline V gene has CDR1 SGHNT and CDR2 YYREEE (reference sequence). Filled out from reference TRBV5-4 and TRBJ2-7, the complete variable domain reads ETGVTQSPTHLIKTRGQQVTLRCSSQSGHNTVSWYQQALGQGPQFIFQYYREEENGRGNFPPRFSGLQFPNYSSELNVNALELDDSALYLCASSLGTGTYEQYFGPGTRLTVT.

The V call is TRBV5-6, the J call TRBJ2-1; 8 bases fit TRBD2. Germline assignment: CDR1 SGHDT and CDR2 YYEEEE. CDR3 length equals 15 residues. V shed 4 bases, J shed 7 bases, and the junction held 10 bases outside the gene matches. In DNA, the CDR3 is TGTGCCAGCAGCCCCGACCGGGGGGGCCGTAATGAGCAGTTCTTC. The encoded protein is CASSPDRGGRNEQFF.

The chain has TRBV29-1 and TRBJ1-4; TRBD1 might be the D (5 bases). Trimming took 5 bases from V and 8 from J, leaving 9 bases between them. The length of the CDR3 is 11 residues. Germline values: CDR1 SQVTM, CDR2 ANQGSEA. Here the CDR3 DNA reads TGCAGCGTTCAGGGAGGGGAAAAACTGTTTTTT. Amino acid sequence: CSVQGGEKLFF.